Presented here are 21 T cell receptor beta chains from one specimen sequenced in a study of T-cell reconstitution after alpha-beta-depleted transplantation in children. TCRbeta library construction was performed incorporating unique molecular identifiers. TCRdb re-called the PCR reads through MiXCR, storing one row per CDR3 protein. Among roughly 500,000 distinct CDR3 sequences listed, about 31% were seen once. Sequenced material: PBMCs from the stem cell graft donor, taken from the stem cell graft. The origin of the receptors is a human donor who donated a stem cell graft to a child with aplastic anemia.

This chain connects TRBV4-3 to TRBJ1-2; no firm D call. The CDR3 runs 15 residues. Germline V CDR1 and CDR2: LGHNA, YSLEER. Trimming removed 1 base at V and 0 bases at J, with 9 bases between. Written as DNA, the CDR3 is TGCGCCAGCAGCCAAGGATCTGCGGCTAACTATGGCTACACCTTC. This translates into CASSQGSAANYGYTF.

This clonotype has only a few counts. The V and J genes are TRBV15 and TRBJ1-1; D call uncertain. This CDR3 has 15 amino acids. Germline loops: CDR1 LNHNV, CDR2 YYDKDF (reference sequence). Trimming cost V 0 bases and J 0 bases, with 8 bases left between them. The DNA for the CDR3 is TGTGCCACCAGCAGAGAACTAAACATGAACACTGAAGCTTTCTTT. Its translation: CATSRELNMNTEAFF. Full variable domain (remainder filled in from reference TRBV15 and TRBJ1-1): DAMVIQNPRYQVTQFGKPVTLSCSQTLNHNVMYWYQQKSSQAPKLLFHYYDKDFNNEADTPDNFQSRRPNTSFCFLDIRSPGLGDTAMYLCATSRELNMNTEAFFGQGTRLTVV.

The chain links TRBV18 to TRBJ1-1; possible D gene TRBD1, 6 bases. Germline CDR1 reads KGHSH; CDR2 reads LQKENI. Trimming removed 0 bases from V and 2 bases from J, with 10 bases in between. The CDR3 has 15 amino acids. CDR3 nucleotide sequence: TGTGCCAGCTCACCACCCCAGGGGTATAACACTGAAGCTTTCTTT. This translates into CASSPPQGYNTEAFF.

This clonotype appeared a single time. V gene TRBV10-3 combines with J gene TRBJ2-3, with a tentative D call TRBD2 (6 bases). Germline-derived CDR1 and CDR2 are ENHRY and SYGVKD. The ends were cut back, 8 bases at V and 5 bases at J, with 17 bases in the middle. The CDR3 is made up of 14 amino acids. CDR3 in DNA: TGTGCCATCTCAGCACAGGCGGAGGGAGATACGCAGTATTTT. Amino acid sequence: CAISAQAEGDTQYF.

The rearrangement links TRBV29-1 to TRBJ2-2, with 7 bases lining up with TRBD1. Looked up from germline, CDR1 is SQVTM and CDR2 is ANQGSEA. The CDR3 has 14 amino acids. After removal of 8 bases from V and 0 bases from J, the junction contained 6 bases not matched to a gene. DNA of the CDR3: TGCAGCATTAATACAGGGGCGAACACCGGGGAGCTGTTTTTT. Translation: CSINTGANTGELFF.

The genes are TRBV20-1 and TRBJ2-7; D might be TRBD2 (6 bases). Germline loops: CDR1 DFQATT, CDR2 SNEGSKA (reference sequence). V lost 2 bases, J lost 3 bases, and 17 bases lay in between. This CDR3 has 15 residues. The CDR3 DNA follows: TGCAGTGCTAGACCCGCGTTGGAGGGCAGCTACGAGCAGTACGTC. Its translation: CSARPALEGSYEQYV.

CDR3 sequence: CASSLTAMVLRMNTEAFF. The CDR3 coding sequence is TGTGCCAGCAGCCTAACAGCTATGGTCTTGAGGATGAACACTGAAGCTTTCTTT. The V and J genes are TRBV7-2 and TRBJ1-1; no clear D gene. The CDR3 is 18 amino acids. Germline loops: CDR1 SGHTA, CDR2 FQGNSA. Trimming pared 5 bases from V and 0 bases from J, leaving 22 bases between.

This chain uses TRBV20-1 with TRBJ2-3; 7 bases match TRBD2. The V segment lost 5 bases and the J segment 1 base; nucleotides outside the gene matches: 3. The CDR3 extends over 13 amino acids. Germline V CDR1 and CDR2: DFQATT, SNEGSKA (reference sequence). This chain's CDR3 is CSAPTSGTDTQYF. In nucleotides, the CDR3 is TGCAGTGCTCCTACTAGCGGCACAGATACGCAGTATTTT.

CDR3 nucleotide sequence: TGCGCCAGCAGCTTGGCACAGGCAGGCCGAACTTTGGATACGCAGTATTTT. The encoded protein is CASSLAQAGRTLDTQYF. The J gene is TRBJ2-3, the V gene TRBV5-1; maybe TRBD1 (5 bases). V was pared by 0 bases and J by 6 bases, with 20 bases between. Germline CDR1 and CDR2: SGHRS and YFSETQ. The CDR3 is made up of 17 amino acids. The whole variable domain, remainder taken from reference TRBV5-1 and TRBJ2-3, is KAGVTQTPRYLIKTRGQQVTLSCSPISGHRSVSWYQQTPGQGLQFLFEYFSETQRNKGNFPGRFSGRQFSNSRSEMNVSTLELGDSALYLCASSLAQAGRTLDTQYFGPGTRLTVL.

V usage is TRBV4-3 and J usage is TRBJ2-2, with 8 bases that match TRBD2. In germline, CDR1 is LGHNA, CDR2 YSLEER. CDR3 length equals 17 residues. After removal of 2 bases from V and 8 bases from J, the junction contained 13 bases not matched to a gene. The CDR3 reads CASSQISTSGPRGELFF. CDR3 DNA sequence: TGCGCCAGCAGCCAAATTTCCACTAGCGGCCCAAGGGGGGAGCTGTTTTTT.

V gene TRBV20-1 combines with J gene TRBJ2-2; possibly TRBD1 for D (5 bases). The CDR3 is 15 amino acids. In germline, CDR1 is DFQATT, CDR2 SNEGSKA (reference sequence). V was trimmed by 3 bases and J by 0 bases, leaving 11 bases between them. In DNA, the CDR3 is TGCAGTGCTAGGTGGGGCAGACCGAACACCGGGGAGCTGTTTTTT. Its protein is CSARWGRPNTGELFF.

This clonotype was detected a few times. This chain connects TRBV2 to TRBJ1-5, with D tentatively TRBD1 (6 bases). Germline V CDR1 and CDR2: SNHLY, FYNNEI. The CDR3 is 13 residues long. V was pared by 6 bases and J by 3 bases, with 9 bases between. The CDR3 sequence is CASSGGFNQPQHF. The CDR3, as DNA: TGTGCCAGCAGCGGGGGCTTCAATCAGCCCCAGCATTTT.

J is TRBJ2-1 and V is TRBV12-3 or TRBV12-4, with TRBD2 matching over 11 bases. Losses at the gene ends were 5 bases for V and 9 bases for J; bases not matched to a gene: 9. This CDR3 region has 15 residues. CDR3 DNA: TGTGCCAGCAGTATGACTAGCGGGATTCGTAGTGAGCAGTTCTTC. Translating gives CASSMTSGIRSEQFF.

The CDR3 nucleotides read TGTGCCAGCAGCCACCCCCAGGGAGGAGCTTTCTTT. It yields the protein CASSHPQGGAFF. V usage is TRBV7-2 and J usage is TRBJ1-1; D might be TRBD1 (5 bases). The CDR3 is 12 residues long. Germline assignment: CDR1 SGHTA and CDR2 FQGNSA. V lost 5 bases and J lost 10, with 14 bases in between.

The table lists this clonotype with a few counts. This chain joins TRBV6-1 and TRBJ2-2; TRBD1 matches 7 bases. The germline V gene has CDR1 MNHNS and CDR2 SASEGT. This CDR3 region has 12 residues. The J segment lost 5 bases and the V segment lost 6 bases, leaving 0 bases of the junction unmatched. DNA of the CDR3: TGTGCCAGCAGGACAGGGACCGGGGAGCTGTTTTTT. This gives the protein CASRTGTGELFF.

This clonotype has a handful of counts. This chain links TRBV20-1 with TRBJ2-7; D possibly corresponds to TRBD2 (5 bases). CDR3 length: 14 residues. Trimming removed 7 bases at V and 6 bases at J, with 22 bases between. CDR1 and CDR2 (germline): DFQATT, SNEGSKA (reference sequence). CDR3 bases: TGCAGTGTTAGCCCTCCGGGATCCCTCCTCGAGCAGTACGTC. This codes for CSVSPPGSLLEQYV.

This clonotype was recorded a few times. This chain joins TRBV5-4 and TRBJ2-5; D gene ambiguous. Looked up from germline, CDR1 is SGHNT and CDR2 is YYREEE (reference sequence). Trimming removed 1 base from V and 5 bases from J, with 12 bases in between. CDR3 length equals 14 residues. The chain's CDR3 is CASSLSSGKETQYF. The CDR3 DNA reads TGTGCCAGCAGCTTGAGCAGTGGAAAGGAGACCCAGTACTTC. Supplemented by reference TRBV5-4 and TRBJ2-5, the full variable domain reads ETGVTQSPTHLIKTRGQQVTLRCSSQSGHNTVSWYQQALGQGPQFIFQYYREEENGRGNFPPRFSGLQFPNYSSELNVNALELDDSALYLCASSLSSGKETQYFGPGTRLLVL.

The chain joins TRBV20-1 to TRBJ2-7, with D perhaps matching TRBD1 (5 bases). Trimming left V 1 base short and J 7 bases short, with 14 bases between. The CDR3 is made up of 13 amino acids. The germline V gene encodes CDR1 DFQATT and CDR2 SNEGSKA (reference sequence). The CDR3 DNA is TGCAGTGCTAGAGCGCCGCAGGGCTTGGAGCAGTACTTC. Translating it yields CSARAPQGLEQYF.

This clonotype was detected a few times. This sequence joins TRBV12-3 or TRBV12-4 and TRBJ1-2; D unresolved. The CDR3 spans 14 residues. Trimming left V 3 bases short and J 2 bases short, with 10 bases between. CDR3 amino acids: CASSLSLGNYGYTF. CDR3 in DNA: TGTGCCAGCAGTTTGTCGTTAGGAAACTATGGCTACACCTTC.

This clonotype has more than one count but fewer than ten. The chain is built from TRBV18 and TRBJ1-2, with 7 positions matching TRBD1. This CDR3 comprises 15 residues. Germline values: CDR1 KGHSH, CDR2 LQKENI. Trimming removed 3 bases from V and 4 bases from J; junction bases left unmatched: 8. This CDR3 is CASSPPGTETYGYTF. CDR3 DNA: TGTGCCAGCTCACCGCCCGGGACAGAGACCTATGGCTACACCTTC. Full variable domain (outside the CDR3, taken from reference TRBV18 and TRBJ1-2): NAGVMQNPRHLVRRRGQEARLRCSPMKGHSHVYWYRQLPEEGLKFMVYLQKENIIDESGMPKERFSAEFPKEGPSILRIQQVVRGDSAAYFCASSPPGTETYGYTFGSGTRLTVV.

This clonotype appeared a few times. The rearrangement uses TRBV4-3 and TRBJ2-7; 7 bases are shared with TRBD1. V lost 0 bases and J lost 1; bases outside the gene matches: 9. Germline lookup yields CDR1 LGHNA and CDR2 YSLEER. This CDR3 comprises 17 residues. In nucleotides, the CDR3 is TGCGCCAGCAGCCAAGATCTCGTCGGGACAGCTTCCTACGAGCAGTACTTC. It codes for CASSQDLVGTASYEQYF.